What follows describes a single T cell receptor beta chain. The time point: pretreatment peripheral blood. The CDR3 spans 14 residues. V was shortened by 6 bases and J by 4 bases, with 14 bases between the two germline ends. Germline V CDR1 and CDR2: SGHTA, FQGNSA. This sample is part of a study of PD-L1 blockade in urothelial cancer. Templates that were synthetic TCR analogs were spiked into each PCR. Sequencing was performed with immunoSEQ multiplex PCR; in TCRdb, only in-frame clones are kept and a portion is missing. Here the sample spans around 38,000 clones, 75% to 90% being singletons. The chain combines TRBV7-2 with TRBJ2-3; D call uncertain. This clonotype originated in a man aged 60 to 69 with urothelial cancer. The specimen comprised PBMCs, sampled around atezolizumab (anti-PD-L1) treatment. The CDR3 sequence is CASSPRLSSDTQYF. CDR3 coding DNA: TGTGCCAGCAGTCCCCGCCTTAGCTCAGATACGCAGTATTTT.